This TCR beta chain appears in the sequencing data of a study of blood T cell repertoires in COVID-19. Some clones are missing from TCRdb's copy, which holds only in-frame ones; the method was immunoSEQ multiplex PCR. Of about 46,000 clones listed, 70% to 90% were seen once; the top ten hold around 32%. Per germline, CDR1 LNHDA and CDR2 SQIVND (reference sequence). V shed 5 bases, J shed 0 bases, and the junction held 6 bases outside the gene matches. The CDR3 spans 16 residues. The sequence derives from a woman older than 75 with COVID-19, enrolled during active disease. This chain uses TRBV19 with TRBJ2-3, with 9 bases fitting TRBD2. Material for sequencing was peripheral blood. CDR3 in DNA: TGTGCCAGTAGTTGGCTAGCGGGGACTAGCACAGATACGCAGTATTTT. This translates into CASSWLAGTSTDTQYF. Complete variable domain (other parts from reference TRBV19 and TRBJ2-3): DGGITQSPKYLFRKEGQNVTLSCEQNLNHDAMYWYRQDPGQGLRLIYYSQIVNDFQKGDIAEGYSVSREKKESFPLTVTSAQKNPTAFYLCASSWLAGTSTDTQYFGPGTRLTVL.